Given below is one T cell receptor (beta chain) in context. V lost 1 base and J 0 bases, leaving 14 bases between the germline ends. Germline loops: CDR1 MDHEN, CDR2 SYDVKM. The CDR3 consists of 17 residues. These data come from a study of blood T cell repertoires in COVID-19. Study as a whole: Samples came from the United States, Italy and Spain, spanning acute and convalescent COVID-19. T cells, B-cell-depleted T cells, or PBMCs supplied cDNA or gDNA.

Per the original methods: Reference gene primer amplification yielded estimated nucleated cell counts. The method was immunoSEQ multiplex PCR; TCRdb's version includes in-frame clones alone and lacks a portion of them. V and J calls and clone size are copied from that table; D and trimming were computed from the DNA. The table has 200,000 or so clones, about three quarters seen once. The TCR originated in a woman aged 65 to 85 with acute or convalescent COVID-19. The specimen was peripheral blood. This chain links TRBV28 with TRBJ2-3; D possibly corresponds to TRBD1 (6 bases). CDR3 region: CASSLFETGPSTDTQYF. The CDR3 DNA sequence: TGTGCCAGCAGTTTATTCGAGACAGGCCCTAGCACAGATACGCAGTATTTT.